This entry lists 26 T cell receptor beta chains sequenced from one sample in a study of CD8+ T cells in alopecia areata (dated 2018 in TCRdb). Per the publication, the time point label means: baseline before oral tofacitinib. The library was made by the immunoSEQ multiplex PCR assay. For TCR sequencing, RNA was extracted from every sample and reverse transcribed into cDNA to serve as template. Entries here come from immuneACCESS through TCRdb and include only in-frame sequences with V and J called. Some clones fail to appear in such tables; in the studies checked, an unresolved V gene covers under half of the shortfall, and the cause of the remainder is unknown. This sample gives hundreds of thousands of clones in total; about 53% of them show up just once. The ten largest clones represent just over 0.45% of the sample. Sequencing used CD4+ T cells sorted from blood, obtained at week 0. The receptors come from a human donor with alopecia areata.

The chain uses TRBV19 and TRBJ1-2; a weak D match, TRBD1 (5 bases). Trimming took 7 bases from V and 2 from J, leaving 14 bases between them. The germline V gene has CDR1 LNHDA and CDR2 SQIVND (reference sequence). CDR3 length: 14 residues. The CDR3 nucleotides read TGTGCCAGTACCGCCGGGGACCGAAACTATGGCTACACCTTC. It translates to CASTAGDRNYGYTF.

In its sample, this clone was seen once. The V and J genes are TRBV29-1 and TRBJ2-3; D is perhaps TRBD2 (5 bases). Per the germline V gene, CDR1 is SQVTM and CDR2 is ANQGSEA. CDR3 length: 15 residues. Trimming took 2 bases from V and 7 from J, leaving 19 bases between them. The DNA of the CDR3 is TGCAGCGTTGAAAGGATGAGGGCCTCTTTTTATACGCAGTATTTT. Translated, it gives CSVERMRASFYTQYF.

This clone was detected only once. The chain employs TRBV19 and TRBJ2-3; D is ambiguous. From germline, CDR1 is LNHDA and CDR2 SQIVND (reference sequence). The CDR3 spans 15 residues. V was shortened by 5 bases and J by 5 bases, with 17 bases between the two germline ends. CDR3 sequence reads: CASSLGRYGKDTQYF. For the CDR3, the DNA is TGTGCCAGTAGTCTCGGCAGGTATGGGAAAGATACGCAGTATTTT.

This clone was recorded a few times. The chain carries TRBV29-1 and TRBJ2-7, with TRBD1 identical over 10 bases. The CDR3 spans 12 residues. The germline V gene has CDR1 SQVTM and CDR2 ANQGSEA. The junction had 5 bases not matched to a gene; V was cut back by 6 bases and J by 6 bases. Written as DNA, the CDR3 is TGCAGCGTGGGGGGACAGGGGTTCGAGCAGTACTTC. Its translation is CSVGGQGFEQYF.

The V call is TRBV5-1, the J call TRBJ2-1, with TRBD1 matching over 10 bases. After removal of 0 bases from V and 9 bases from J, the junction contained 9 bases not matched to a gene. The CDR3 contains 16 residues. Germline assignment: CDR1 SGHRS and CDR2 YFSETQ. The CDR3 DNA follows: TGCGCCAGCAGCTTGGTAGGGGACAGGGGAATGGGTGAGCAGTTCTTC. Its translation is CASSLVGDRGMGEQFF.

The chain combines TRBV6-5 with TRBJ2-7, with TRBD1 matching 10 bases. This CDR3 contains 14 residues. V dropped 6 bases and J dropped 1; count of bases not matched to a gene: 3. CDR1 is MNHEY and CDR2 is SVGAGI in the germline V gene. The CDR3 spells CASRPGQGSYEQYF. The DNA of the CDR3 is TGTGCCAGCAGACCGGGACAGGGGTCCTACGAGCAGTACTTC.

On this clone: The identical CDR3 is also encoded by other nucleotide sequences in the sample. The chain employs TRBV27 and TRBJ2-3; D gene unclear. The CDR3 spans 12 residues. The V gene's germline CDR1 is MNHEY and CDR2 SMNVEV (reference sequence). Between the trimmed V and J ends, which lost 5 bases and 2 bases, there was a span of 5 bases. For the CDR3, the DNA is TGTGCCAGCAGTCCGACCACAGATACGCAGTATTTT. Protein sequence: CASSPTTDTQYF.

The V gene is TRBV2, the J gene TRBJ2-1, with TRBD1 matching over 9 bases. Germline CDR1 and CDR2: SNHLY and FYNNEI. Trimming removed 5 bases from V and 15 bases from J; junction bases left unmatched: 8. CDR3 length: 12 amino acids. In DNA, the CDR3 is TGTGCCAGCAGTCTTAACCGGGACAGGGTGTTCTTC. Encoded protein: CASSLNRDRVFF. The whole variable domain, filled in from reference TRBV2 and TRBJ2-1, reads EPEVTQTPSHQVTQMGQEVILRCVPISNHLYFYWYRQILGQKVEFLVSFYNNEISEKSEIFDDQFSVERPDGSNFTLKIRSTKLEDSAMYFCASSLNRDRVFFGPGTRLTVL.

The chain joins TRBV25-1 to TRBJ1-1; 8 bases fit TRBD1. After removal of 3 bases from V and 0 bases from J, the junction contained 0 bases not matched to a gene. The germline gives CDR1 MGHDK, CDR2 SYGVNS. The CDR3 loop spans 14 amino acids. CDR3 loop: CASSETGVNTEAFF. CDR3 DNA sequence: TGTGCCAGCAGTGAGACAGGGGTGAACACTGAAGCTTTCTTT.

V and J are TRBV7-6 and TRBJ2-5; D is unresolved. Germline V CDR1 and CDR2: SGHVS, FNYEAQ. Trimming cost V 4 bases and J 5 bases, with 8 bases left between them. This CDR3 region has 12 residues. The CDR3 spells CASSWAGETQYF. CDR3 nucleotide sequence: TGTGCCAGCAGCTGGGCTGGGGAGACCCAGTACTTC.

This clone was recorded a few times. This chain uses TRBV18 with TRBJ2-6; D remains ambiguous. The V end was cut by 8 bases, the J end by 0 bases, with 20 bases between. Germline V gene lookup returns CDR1 KGHSH and CDR2 LQKENI. CDR3 size: 18 residues. The DNA of the CDR3 is TGTGCCAGCCCAAAAGTTATGAATTCGGACTCTGGGGCCAACGTCCTGACTTTC. Its protein is CASPKVMNSDSGANVLTF.

The chain uses TRBV27 and TRBJ2-7; D might be TRBD2 (5 bases). In germline, CDR1 is MNHEY, CDR2 SMNVEV (reference sequence). The germline V and J ends were trimmed by 6 bases and 10 bases, with 13 bases remaining between them. The CDR3 length is 11 residues. CDR3 sequence: CASSVGKTQYF. The CDR3 DNA reads as TGTGCCAGCAGCGTCGGGAAAACACAGTACTTC.

The chain couples TRBV11-3 to TRBJ2-2; D is possibly TRBD2 (5 bases). Germline values: CDR1 SGHNT, CDR2 YENEEA. The CDR3 consists of 13 residues. The V end was cut by 4 bases, the J end by 5 bases, with 8 bases between. This chain's CDR3 is CASSSGGTGELFF. CDR3 DNA: TGTGCCAGCAGCTCAGGAGGTACCGGGGAGCTGTTTTTT. Drawing the rest from reference TRBV11-3 and TRBJ2-2, the complete variable domain is EAGVVQSPRYKIIEKKQPVAFWCNPISGHNTLYWYLQNLGQGPELLIRYENEEAVDDSQLPKDRFSAERLKGVDSTLKIQPAELGDSAVYLCASSSGGTGELFFGEGSRLTVL.

Only a few counts were recorded for this clone. The gene calls are TRBV13 and TRBJ2-7, with 10 bases that match TRBD1. Losses at the gene ends were 5 bases for V and 7 bases for J; bases not matched to a gene: 8. This CDR3 comprises 14 residues. Germline assignment: CDR1 PRHDT and CDR2 FYEKMQ (reference sequence). CDR3 sequence: CASSRRTGGWEQYF. CDR3 sequence (DNA): TGTGCCAGCAGCCGACGGACAGGGGGGTGGGAGCAGTACTTC.

The V and J genes are TRBV27 and TRBJ2-3, with D maybe TRBD2 (6 bases). V shed 6 bases and J shed 2 bases, with 12 bases lying between them. Germline assignment: CDR1 MNHEY and CDR2 SMNVEV (reference sequence). CDR3 size: 14 residues. This CDR3 is CASRRGTPTDTQYF. The CDR3 DNA reads TGTGCCAGCAGGCGGGGAACCCCCACAGATACGCAGTATTTT.

V usage is TRBV2 and J usage is TRBJ1-1; no clear D gene. Germline CDR1 is SNHLY and CDR2 is FYNNEI. This CDR3 region has 19 residues. V lost 2 bases, J lost 3 bases, and 25 bases lay in between. The CDR3 region has the DNA TGTGCCAGCAGTGAAATGGGTGCCCCCGTCACCCAGAGAGACACTGAAGCTTTCTTT. This sequence encodes CASSEMGAPVTQRDTEAFF.

The J gene is TRBJ1-6, the V gene TRBV30, with D perhaps matching TRBD1 (5 bases). This CDR3 is built from 15 residues. Germline V CDR1 and CDR2: GTSNPN, SVGIG (reference sequence). V was clipped by 0 bases and J by 8 bases, with 14 bases between them. CDR3: CAWSVQPSRDSPLHF. The CDR3 coding sequence is TGTGCCTGGAGTGTACAGCCCAGCAGGGATTCACCCCTCCACTTT.

This clone turned up a few times. The genes are TRBV5-1 and TRBJ2-7; 8 nucleotides agree with TRBD2. Unmatched junction bases numbered 5, after V lost 4 bases and J lost 2 bases. This CDR3 comprises 14 residues. The germline V gene encodes CDR1 SGHRS and CDR2 YFSETQ. CDR3 region: CASSLTGGTYEQYF. In DNA, the CDR3 is TGCGCCAGCAGCCTGACGGGGGGGACCTACGAGCAGTACTTC.

There are a few counts of this clone. V gene TRBV27 combines with J gene TRBJ1-2; D is unresolved. This CDR3 is built from 12 residues. Germline values: CDR1 MNHEY, CDR2 SMNVEV (reference sequence). V shed 6 bases and J shed 4 bases, with 9 bases lying between them. The CDR3 DNA sequence: TGTGCCAGCAGACAGAGCGGCTATGGCTACACCTTC. It codes for CASRQSGYGYTF.

This clone occurred a few times. This sequence may be a read error, since a much larger clone differs from it by one base. The J gene is TRBJ2-1, the V gene TRBV27; D ambiguous. V lost 6 bases, J lost 4 bases, and 4 bases lay in between. The length of the CDR3 is 11 residues. Germline V gives CDR1 MNHEY, CDR2 SMNVEV (reference sequence). In DNA form, the CDR3 reads TGTGCCAGCAGGGTATACAATGAGCAGTTCTTC. This gives the protein CASRVYNEQFF.

The chain uses TRBV30 and TRBJ1-1; 7 bases line up with TRBD1. The CDR3 length is 12 residues. V dropped 0 bases and J dropped 11; count of bases not matched to a gene: 6. The germline V gene has CDR1 GTSNPN and CDR2 SVGIG (reference sequence). The CDR3 bases are TGTGCCTGGAGTGTACTCGACAGGGCCGCTTTCTTT. Its protein product is CAWSVLDRAAFF.

The J gene is TRBJ1-1, the V gene TRBV6-5, with D perhaps TRBD1 (6 bases). From germline, CDR1 is MNHEY and CDR2 SVGAGI. Trimming stripped 6 bases from V and 1 base from J, with 12 bases between. This CDR3 spans 14 amino acids. Here the CDR3 reads CASSPGQTNTEAFF. DNA for the CDR3: TGTGCCAGCAGCCCCGGACAGACGAACACTGAAGCTTTCTTT.

The chain uses TRBV11-2 and TRBJ1-1; 9 positions match TRBD1. This CDR3 is 14 amino acids long. V lost 3 bases to trimming and J lost 11 bases; unmatched junction nucleotides: 10. The germline V gene has CDR1 SGHAT and CDR2 FQNNGV. CDR3 bases: TGTGCCAGCAGCTTCCTAAGGACAGGGGTAGAGGCTTTCTTT. It codes for CASSFLRTGVEAFF.

The chain recombines TRBV10-3 with TRBJ2-5; D is perhaps TRBD1 (5 bases). In germline, CDR1 is ENHRY, CDR2 SYGVKD. The CDR3 consists of 12 residues. Trimming stripped 5 bases from V and 5 bases from J, with 9 bases between. The CDR3 bases are TGTGCCATCAGTCCACAGGCGGAGACCCAGTACTTC. Translated, it gives CAISPQAETQYF.

This chain joins TRBV2 and TRBJ2-1; 7 bases agree with TRBD2. The junction had 8 bases not matched to a gene; V was cut back by 8 bases and J by 7 bases. Looked up from germline, CDR1 is SNHLY and CDR2 is FYNNEI. This CDR3 comprises 13 residues. CDR3 protein: CASSFGLVNEQFF. DNA of the CDR3: TGTGCCAGCTCCTTCGGACTAGTGAATGAGCAGTTCTTC.

The chain recombines TRBV29-1 with TRBJ2-7, with D possibly matching TRBD1 (5 bases). The CDR3 is 12 amino acids. CDR1 SQVTM and CDR2 ANQGSEA come from the germline V gene. Trimming left V 2 bases short and J 5 bases short, with 10 bases between. CDR3 nucleotides: TGCAGCGTTGAAAGGGGCTACGACGAGCAGTACTTC. Translation: CSVERGYDEQYF.